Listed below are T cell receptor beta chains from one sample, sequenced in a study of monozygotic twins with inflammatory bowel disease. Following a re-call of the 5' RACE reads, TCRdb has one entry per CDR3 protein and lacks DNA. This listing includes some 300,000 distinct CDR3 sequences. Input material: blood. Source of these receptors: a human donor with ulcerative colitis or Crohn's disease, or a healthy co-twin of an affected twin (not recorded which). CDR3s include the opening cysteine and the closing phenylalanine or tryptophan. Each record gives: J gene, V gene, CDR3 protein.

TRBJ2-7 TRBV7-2 CASSRGHVAYEQYF
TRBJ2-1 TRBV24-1 CATSDLGQAGEQFF
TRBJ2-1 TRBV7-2 CASSLVEPEQFF
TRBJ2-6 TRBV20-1 CSARAAGANVLTF
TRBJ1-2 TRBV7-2 CASSPTPGWGGYGYTF
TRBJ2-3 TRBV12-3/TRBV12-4 CASSPPSSLAGESTDTQYF
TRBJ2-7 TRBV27 CASSWPGWVVEQYF
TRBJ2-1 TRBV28 CASMRTSGRHEQFF
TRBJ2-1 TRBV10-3 CAIRPGQLYNEQFF
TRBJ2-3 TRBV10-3 CAISLGADTQYF
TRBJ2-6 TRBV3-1 CASSQVRLLGGGAGANVLTF
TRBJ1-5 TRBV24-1 CATSLGGLDRGNQPQHF
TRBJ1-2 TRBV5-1 CASSLETGVSGYTF
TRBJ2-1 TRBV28 CASSLQEFSYNEQFF
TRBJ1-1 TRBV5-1 CASSLTPTATKNTEAFF
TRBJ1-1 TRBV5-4 CASSWPGTTNTEAFF
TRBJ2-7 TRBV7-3 CASSLTWTGMDEQYF
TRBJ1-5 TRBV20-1 CSAGAGGIQPQHF
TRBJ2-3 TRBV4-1 CASSQGGLAGTDTQYF
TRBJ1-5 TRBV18 CASSLGFARNQPQHF
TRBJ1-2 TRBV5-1 CASSPGGVDYGYTF
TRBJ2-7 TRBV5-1 CASSPGRFSDEQYF
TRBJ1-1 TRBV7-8 CASSLATTGIQGEAFF
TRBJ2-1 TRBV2 CASREAGGAREQFF
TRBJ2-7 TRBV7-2 CASSLAGVVPYEQYF
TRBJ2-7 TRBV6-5 CASSYSGVYEQYF
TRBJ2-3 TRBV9 CASTATSWLDTQYF
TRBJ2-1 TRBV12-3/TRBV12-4 CASIRGSSYNEQFF
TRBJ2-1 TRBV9 CASSVESRASSYNEQFF
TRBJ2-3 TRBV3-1 CASSLKSIAVLTDTQYF
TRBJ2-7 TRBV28 CATVSAYEQYF
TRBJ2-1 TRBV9 CASSVVGTGEYNEQFF
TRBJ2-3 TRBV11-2 CASSLKSTGTISTDTQYF
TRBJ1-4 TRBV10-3 CAISAGTGREKLFF
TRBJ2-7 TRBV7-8 CASSHGQGLRLYEQYF
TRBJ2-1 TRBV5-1 CASSLATSGSGEQFF
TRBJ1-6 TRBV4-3 CATRQGSANSPLHF
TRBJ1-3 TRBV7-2 CASSEQGKPPNTIYF
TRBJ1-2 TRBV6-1 CASGDRGRSDYGYTF
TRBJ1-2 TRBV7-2 CASSRSVAAYGYTF
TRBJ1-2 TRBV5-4 CASSLNPHGYTF
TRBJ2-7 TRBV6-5 CASSYSIGTGDLYEQYF
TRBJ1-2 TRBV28 CASAPGVTNYGYTF
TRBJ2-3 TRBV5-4 CASSSYLLAGGTDTQYF
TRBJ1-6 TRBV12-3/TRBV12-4 CASSAHQSNSPLHF
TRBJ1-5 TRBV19 CASSSRDNSNQPQHF
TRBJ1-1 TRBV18 CASLTRSTTNTEAFF
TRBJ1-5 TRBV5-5 CASQGINQPQHF
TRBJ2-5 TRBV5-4 CASKLSLQETQYF
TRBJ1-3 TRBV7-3 CASSFGDGNTIYF